This is a list of T cell receptor beta chains from one sample in a study of blood T cell repertoires in COVID-19. The repertoire was sequenced with immunoSEQ multiplex PCR; TCRdb's copy has only in-frame clones and lacks some. The table records 350,000 to 450,000 clones, approximately 93% of them present only once. The sequenced material came from PBMCs or T cells enriched from blood (not recorded which). The source is a woman in her thirties or forties who had been exposed to COVID-19. Each CDR3 is given without its conserved first and last residue. A clone size is listed for some rows: how often the clone was seen (once, few, many), or a class if it is expanded.

CDR3aa: ASSPPRQRTLQAF
abundance: -
v_gene: TRBV7-9
j_gene: TRBJ1-1

CDR3aa: ASSQTLGTGETQY
abundance: once
v_gene: TRBV4-1
j_gene: TRBJ2-5

CDR3aa: ASSLGASGYNEQF
abundance: -
v_gene: TRBV5-1
j_gene: TRBJ2-1

CDR3aa: ASSSLSGGNEQF
abundance: -
v_gene: TRBV5-6
j_gene: TRBJ2-1

CDR3aa: ASSGGRGQENTIY
abundance: -
v_gene: TRBV7-2
j_gene: TRBJ1-3

CDR3aa: ASSFGLDNEQF
abundance: -
v_gene: TRBV12-3/TRBV12-4
j_gene: TRBJ2-1

CDR3aa: ASTPSQAQPQH
abundance: -
v_gene: TRBV12-3/TRBV12-4
j_gene: TRBJ1-5

CDR3aa: AWSVLGTSYEQY
abundance: few
v_gene: TRBV30
j_gene: TRBJ2-7

CDR3aa: ASSLRAGDYGYT
abundance: -
v_gene: TRBV11-3
j_gene: TRBJ1-2

CDR3aa: ASRRQGSNQPQH
abundance: -
v_gene: TRBV6-5
j_gene: TRBJ1-5

CDR3aa: ASSEGSRDYPQAF
abundance: once
v_gene: TRBV27
j_gene: TRBJ1-1

CDR3aa: ASHDSYPNSPLH
abundance: -
v_gene: TRBV30
j_gene: TRBJ1-6

CDR3aa: ASKSVSTSTDTQY
abundance: -
v_gene: TRBV28
j_gene: TRBJ2-3

CDR3aa: ASRGTGFGYT
abundance: -
v_gene: TRBV2
j_gene: TRBJ1-2

CDR3aa: ASSRLGGNTEAF
abundance: -
v_gene: TRBV25-1
j_gene: TRBJ1-1

CDR3aa: ASSQDPMRGTGRGTEAF
abundance: -
v_gene: TRBV14
j_gene: TRBJ1-1

CDR3aa: ASSLRQGSSTTNEKLF
abundance: -
v_gene: TRBV11-2
j_gene: TRBJ1-4

CDR3aa: ASSLDQIRTDTQY
abundance: -
v_gene: TRBV11-2
j_gene: TRBJ2-3

CDR3aa: ASSQRTSGYNEQF
abundance: -
v_gene: TRBV3-1/TRBV3-2
j_gene: TRBJ2-1